This T cell receptor (beta chain) was retrieved from a study of T cell responses to AZD1222 COVID-19 vaccine. Method: immunoSEQ multiplex PCR; TCRdb's copy keeps in-frame clones and lacks some. The repertoire holds approximately 120,000 clones, approximately 94% seen once, with about 3.1% in the top ten. Turning to this clone: At one end the junction does not follow the germline gene, possibly because of a read error.

Germline CDR1 reads SGHTA; CDR2 reads FQGNSA. The CDR3 has 13 amino acids. The source of this sequence is an adult in good health. V and J are TRBV7-2 and TRBJ2-3; TRBD2 aligns across 8 bases. Source: peripheral blood, taken on day 0 of AZD1222 vaccination. CDR3 protein: CASSVAGSGTQYF. CDR3 nucleotides: TGTGCCAGCAGCGTAGCGGGAAGCGGTACGCAGTATTTT. Full variable domain (rest looked up from reference TRBV7-2 and TRBJ2-3): GAGVSQSPSNKVTEKGKDVELRCDPISGHTALYWYRQSLGQGLEFLIYFQGNSAPDKSGLPSDRFSAERTGGSVSTLTIQRTQQEDSAVYLCASSVAGSGTQYFGPGTRLTVL.